A selection of T cell receptor beta chains follows, all from one sample in a study of identical twins. TCRdb fed the 5' RACE reads into MiXCR, producing one record per CDR3 protein. Seen here are about 890,000 distinct CDR3 sequences, around an eighth observed once, and the top ten hold around 1.5%. These data are also associated with another study on yellow fever vaccine responses in identical twins.

The sample consisted of PBMCs. The receptor set was obtained from a woman aged 18-29 years in good health. Each CDR3 is given with its conserved first and last residue. A D gene is named only where the DNA matches it firmly. Clone size is given for some rows only: seen once, a few or many times, or a class if the clone is expanded.

clone_size d_call j_call v_call cdr3_aa cdr3_nt
. TRBD1 TRBJ1-6 TRBV7-8 CASRHNRGRNSPLHF TGTGCCAGCAGACACAACAGGGGGCGAAATTCACCCCTCCACTTT
few . TRBJ2-1 TRBV5-4 CASSSENNEQFF TGTGCCAGCAGCTCAGAAAACAATGAGCAGTTCTTC
. . TRBJ2-7 TRBV7-7 CASSPEAGSYEQYF TGTGCCAGCAGCCCAGAAGCGGGTTCCTACGAGCAGTACTTC
few . TRBJ1-1 TRBV20-1 CSARDRAVNTEAFF TGCAGTGCTAGAGATCGGGCTGTGAACACTGAAGCTTTCTTT
. TRBD2 TRBJ2-1 TRBV7-8 CASHSGGEQFF TGTGCCAGCCATAGCGGGGGTGAGCAGTTCTTC
few TRBD1 TRBJ2-3 TRBV20-1 CSARRQGDGDTQYF TGCAGTGCTAGACGACAGGGGGATGGTGATACGCAGTATTTT
few . TRBJ2-5 TRBV6-5 CASSYGDGLDGTQYF TGTGCCAGCAGTTACGGAGACGGCCTTGATGGGACCCAGTACTTC
. TRBD2 TRBJ2-3 TRBV3-1 CASRSSGSGPDTQYF TGTGCCAGCAGATCAAGCGGGAGTGGACCGGATACGCAGTATTTT
many . TRBJ2-3 TRBV15 CATSRDRGGGTDTQYF TGTGCCACCAGCAGAGACCGGGGCGGGGGCACAGATACGCAGTATTTT
many . TRBJ2-5 TRBV7-9 CASIPRESLETQYF TGTGCCAGCATTCCCCGGGAGAGTTTAGAGACCCAGTACTTC
. TRBD1 TRBJ2-1 TRBV7-9 CASSPQGRGSYNEQFF TGTGCCAGCAGCCCACAGGGGCGAGGCTCCTACAATGAGCAGTTCTTC
many . TRBJ1-1 TRBV3-1 CASSQGAEAFF TGTGCCAGCAGCCAAGGGGCTGAAGCTTTCTTT
many TRBD2 TRBJ2-1 TRBV3-1 CASSQAGGTYNEQFF TGTGCCAGCAGCCAAGCGGGGGGTACCTACAATGAGCAGTTCTTC
many TRBD2 TRBJ2-3 TRBV4-1 CASSQAGGRSTDTQYF TGCGCCAGCAGCCAAGCGGGCGGGAGGAGCACAGATACGCAGTATTTT
once TRBD1 TRBJ2-5 TRBV12-3/TRBV12-4 CASSFGTGGAETQYF TGTGCCAGCAGTTTTGGGACAGGGGGCGCGGAGACCCAGTACTTC
few . TRBJ2-3 TRBV13 CASSLGASKDTQYF TGTGCCAGCAGCTTGGGGGCTAGCAAGGATACGCAGTATTTT
. . TRBJ2-7 TRBV12-3/TRBV12-4 CASSLRDGSSYEQYF TGTGCCAGCAGTCTCCGGGACGGCAGCTCCTACGAGCAGTACTTC
few TRBD1 TRBJ1-2 TRBV2 CATPTRTGDGYTF TGTGCCACCCCGACACGGACAGGGGATGGCTACACCTTC
many TRBD2 TRBJ2-1 TRBV3-1 CASSQSRGLAGGNEQFF TGTGCCAGCAGCCAATCTCGGGGACTAGCGGGGGGGAATGAGCAGTTCTTC
few TRBD2 TRBJ2-4 TRBV3-1 CASSQEGLAGTKNIQYF TGTGCCAGCAGCCAAGAGGGGCTAGCGGGGACCAAAAACATTCAGTACTTC
few . TRBJ2-7 TRBV29-1 CSVGGGRVNEQYF TGCAGCGTTGGGGGCGGGCGTGTCAACGAGCAGTACTTC
. . TRBJ2-5 TRBV7-2 CASSLRTAETQYF TGTGCCAGCAGCTTAAGGACAGCGGAGACCCAGTACTTC
. . TRBJ2-2 TRBV7-9 CASSLAPPTGELFF TGTGCCAGCAGCTTAGCACCACCCACCGGGGAGCTGTTTTTT
many . TRBJ2-2 TRBV6-4 CASRPGTTNTGELFF TGTGCCAGCCGACCCGGGACAACGAACACCGGGGAGCTGTTTTTT
. . TRBJ2-5 TRBV7-9 CASTLRGEKTQYF TGTGCCAGCACCCTCAGGGGAGAAAAGACCCAGTACTTC
. TRBD2 TRBJ2-1 TRBV6-1 CAISPGLVFLDEQFF TGTGCCATTTCACCGGGACTAGTATTCTTGGATGAGCAGTTCTTC
many . TRBJ1-2 TRBV11-2 CASSLDGGSPVGYTF TGTGCCAGCAGCTTAGATGGGGGCAGCCCCGTGGGCTACACCTTC
. . TRBJ2-2 TRBV7-2 CASSPRAHEMPGELFF TGTGCCAGCAGCCCTCGGGCTCACGAGATGCCCGGGGAGCTGTTTTTT
few TRBD1 TRBJ2-2 TRBV5-1 CASSLVAGGYTGELFF TGCGCCAGCAGCTTGGTGGCAGGGGGCTACACCGGGGAGCTGTTTTTT
few . TRBJ2-6 TRBV19 CASSIQSSGANVLTF TGTGCCAGTAGTATCCAGAGCTCTGGGGCCAACGTCCTGACTTTC
few . TRBJ2-1 TRBV7-9 CASSLVPGVTNEQFF TGTGCCAGCAGCTTAGTCCCAGGGGTGACCAATGAGCAGTTCTTC
. . TRBJ1-1 TRBV25-1 CASRKDTGTEAFF TGTGCCAGCAGGAAGGACACTGGGACTGAAGCTTTCTTT
many TRBD1 TRBJ1-1 TRBV29-1 CSVEGQGTNTEAFF TGCAGCGTTGAAGGACAGGGGACGAACACTGAAGCTTTCTTT
many . TRBJ1-1 TRBV10-3 CAISESLNTEAFF TGTGCCATCAGTGAGAGTTTGAACACTGAAGCTTTCTTT
few TRBD1 TRBJ2-2 TRBV5-1 CASSLKGQMNTGELFF TGCGCCAGCAGCTTGAAGGGACAGATGAACACCGGGGAGCTGTTTTTT
. TRBD1 TRBJ2-1 TRBV6-1 CASSPRTGSRNNEQFF TGTGCCAGCAGCCCCAGGACAGGGAGTCGGAACAATGAGCAGTTCTTC
few TRBD2 TRBJ2-3 TRBV5-1 CASSPRVAGGSDTQYF TGCGCCAGCAGCCCACGAGTAGCGGGGGGATCAGATACGCAGTATTTT
. . TRBJ2-3 TRBV7-6 CASSSGSDTQYF TGTGCCAGCAGCTCCGGCTCAGATACGCAGTATTTT
. . TRBJ1-1 TRBV29-1 CSVVSLLVSAEAFF TGCAGCGTTGTCAGTCTACTGGTTAGCGCTGAAGCTTTCTTT
. . TRBJ1-3 TRBV7-9 CASRPKGFGSGNTIYF TGTGCCAGCAGACCAAAGGGGTTCGGCTCTGGAAACACCATATATTTT
. . TRBJ1-5 TRBV18 CASSLSRVVNQPQHF TGTGCCAGCTCATTGTCCAGGGTCGTCAATCAGCCCCAGCATTTT
few TRBD1 TRBJ2-5 TRBV6-2/TRBV6-3 CASSPRGLEETQYF TGTGCCAGCAGTCCCAGGGGGCTGGAAGAGACCCAGTACTTC
. . TRBJ2-1 TRBV20-1 CSARIQSSYNEQFF TGCAGTGCTAGAATCCAGAGCTCCTACAATGAGCAGTTCTTC
many . TRBJ1-2 TRBV15 CATSRETGPTRYGYTF TGTGCCACCAGCAGGGAGACGGGCCCCACGCGCTATGGCTACACCTTC
. TRBD2 TRBJ2-2 TRBV10-3 CAISESRLAGGPANTGELFF TGTGCCATCAGTGAGTCCCGACTAGCGGGAGGCCCTGCGAACACCGGGGAGCTGTTTTTT
. TRBD2 TRBJ2-1 TRBV5-5 CASSLPGGAYNEQFF TGTGCCAGCAGCTTGCCGGGGGGGGCTTACAATGAGCAGTTCTTC
many TRBD2 TRBJ2-2 TRBV2 CASSEAPVAGATGELFF TGTGCCAGCAGTGAAGCACCGGTAGCGGGAGCCACCGGGGAGCTGTTTTTT
. . TRBJ2-3 TRBV23-1 CASSQSPRGGTDTQYF TGCGCCAGCAGTCAATCCCCTCGAGGCGGCACAGATACGCAGTATTTT
. . TRBJ1-1 TRBV3-1 CASSPDRIRAEAFF TGTGCCAGCAGCCCGGACAGAATTAGGGCTGAAGCTTTCTTT